This T cell receptor (beta chain) is drawn from a study of T-cell reconstitution after alpha-beta-depleted transplantation in children. Unique molecular identifiers were built into the TCRbeta library. MiXCR, applied by TCRdb to the PCR reads, yields one record per CDR3 protein. The table shows 600,000 to 700,000 distinct CDR3 sequences, with 16% occurring only once. The CDR3 has 16 residues. V was clipped by 3 bases and J by 2 bases; unmatched bases: 5. This clonotype appeared a few times. This sample comprised PBMCs from the stem cell graft donor, obtained from the stem cell graft. J is TRBJ2-5 and V is TRBV12-3 or TRBV12-4, with TRBD2 matching over 11 bases. The receptor's source is a human donor who donated a stem cell graft to a child with acute myeloid leukemia. The CDR3 DNA sequence: TGTGCCAGCAGTTTTGCCAGACTAGCGGGGCAAGAGACCCAGTACTTC. Amino acids: CASSFARLAGQETQYF.